In this sample, the clone carrying this TCR beta chain turned up many times. TCRdb processed the 5' RACE reads anew with MiXCR; each CDR3 protein has one entry. The sample lists around 210,000 distinct CDR3 sequences; 8% to 9% were seen once. This entry comes from a study of CD8 T cells in ankylosing spondylitis. V was shortened by 2 bases and J by 4 bases, with 11 bases between the two germline ends. This CDR3 region has 14 residues. CDR1 and CDR2 from the germline V gene are PRHDT and FYEKMQ (reference sequence). The sequencing input was blood, either unsorted or a sorted T cell fraction (not recorded which). The chain couples TRBV13 to TRBJ1-1; D might be TRBD1 (5 bases). The receptor was isolated from a female donor with ankylosing spondylitis or in good health (not recorded which). CDR3 loop: CASSLSGGSTEAFF. In DNA, the CDR3 is TGTGCCAGCAGCTTATCTGGGGGGAGCACTGAAGCTTTCTTT.